This T cell receptor (beta chain) emerged from a study of human T cells and chemical hapten exposure. Study-wide background: Among samples, TCR yields varied mainly because of small differences in pooled library volume.

Blood, whole and unfractionated, served as the source for total RNA extraction. A few counts support this clonotype. Its antigen remains unknown. Unique molecular identifiers were linked by the library to individual cDNA molecules. Original processing methods: There were a median of approximately 88,000 TCRs per sample, with a range from roughly 20,000 to 700,000. TCRdb called the 5' RACE reads again in MiXCR, with one record for every CDR3 protein. The V and J calls follow TCRdb's processing rather than the paper's. This sample has under 150,000 distinct CDR3 sequences; around a fifth occur once, and the top ten carry approximately 2.8%. Study-wide results and limits: High-frequency TCRs, those above 1 in 1000, stayed the same after DPC sensitization.

This clonotype was obtained from a human donor in good health.

CDR3 in DNA: TGTGCCAGCAGTTTATGGTCGGCGTCGGGGGTGCAACAAGAGACCCAGTACTTC. It translates to CASSLWSASGVQQETQYF. The chain has TRBV28 and TRBJ2-5, with D maybe TRBD2 (6 bases). This CDR3 has 18 amino acids. Germline V CDR1 and CDR2: MDHEN, SYDVKM. Trimming removed 0 bases at V and 2 bases at J, with 19 bases between.